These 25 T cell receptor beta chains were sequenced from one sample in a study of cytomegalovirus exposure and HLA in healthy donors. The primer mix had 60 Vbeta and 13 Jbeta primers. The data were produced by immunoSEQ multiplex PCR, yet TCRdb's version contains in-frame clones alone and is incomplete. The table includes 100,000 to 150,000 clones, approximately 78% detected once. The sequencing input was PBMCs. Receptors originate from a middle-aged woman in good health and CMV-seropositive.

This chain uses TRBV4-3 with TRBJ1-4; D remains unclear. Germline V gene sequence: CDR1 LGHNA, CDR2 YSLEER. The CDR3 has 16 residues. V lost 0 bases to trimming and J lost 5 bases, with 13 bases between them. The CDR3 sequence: CASSQDSSGGNEKLFF. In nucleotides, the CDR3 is TGCGCCAGCAGCCAAGATAGTTCAGGAGGGAATGAAAAACTGTTTTTT.

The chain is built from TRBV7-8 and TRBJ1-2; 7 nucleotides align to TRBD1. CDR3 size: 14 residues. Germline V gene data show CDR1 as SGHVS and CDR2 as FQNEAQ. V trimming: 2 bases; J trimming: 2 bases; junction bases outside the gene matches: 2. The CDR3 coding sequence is TGTGCCAGCAGCTTAACGGACAGGAACTATGGCTACACCTTC. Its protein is CASSLTDRNYGYTF.

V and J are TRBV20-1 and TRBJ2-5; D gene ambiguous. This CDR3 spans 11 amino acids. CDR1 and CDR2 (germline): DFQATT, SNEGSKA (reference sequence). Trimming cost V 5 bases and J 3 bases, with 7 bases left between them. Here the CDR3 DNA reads TGCAGTGCTCGCCTAAAAGAGACCCAGTACTTC. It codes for CSARLKETQYF.

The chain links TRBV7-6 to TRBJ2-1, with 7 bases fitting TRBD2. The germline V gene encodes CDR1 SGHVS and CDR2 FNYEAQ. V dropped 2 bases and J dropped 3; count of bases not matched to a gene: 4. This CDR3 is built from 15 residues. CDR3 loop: CASSLYGGGYNEQFF. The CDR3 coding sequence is TGTGCCAGCAGCTTATACGGCGGGGGCTACAATGAGCAGTTCTTC.

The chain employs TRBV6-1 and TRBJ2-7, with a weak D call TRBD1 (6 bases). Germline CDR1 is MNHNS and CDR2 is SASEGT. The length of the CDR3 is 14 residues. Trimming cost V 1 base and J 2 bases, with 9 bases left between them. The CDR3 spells CASSEEGHTYEQYF. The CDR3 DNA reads TGTGCCAGCAGTGAAGAGGGACATACCTACGAGCAGTACTTC.

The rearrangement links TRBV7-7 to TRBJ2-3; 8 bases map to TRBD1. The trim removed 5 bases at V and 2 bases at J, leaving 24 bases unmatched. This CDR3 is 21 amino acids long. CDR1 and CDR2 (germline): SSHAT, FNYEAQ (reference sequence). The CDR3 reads CASSVTLGQGSYFKSTDTQYF. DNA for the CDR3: TGTGCCAGCAGCGTTACGCTAGGACAGGGAAGTTATTTTAAATCCACAGATACGCAGTATTTT.

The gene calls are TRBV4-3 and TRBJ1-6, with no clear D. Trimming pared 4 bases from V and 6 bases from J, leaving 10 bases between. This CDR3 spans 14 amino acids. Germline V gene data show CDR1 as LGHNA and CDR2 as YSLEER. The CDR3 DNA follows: TGCGCCAGCAGCCTTGGGCCCATTAATTCACCCCTCCACTTT. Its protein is CASSLGPINSPLHF.

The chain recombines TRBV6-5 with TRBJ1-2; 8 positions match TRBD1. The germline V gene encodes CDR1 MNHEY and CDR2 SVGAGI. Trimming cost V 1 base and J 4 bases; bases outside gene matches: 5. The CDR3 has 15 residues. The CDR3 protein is CASSYFPGGGYGYTF. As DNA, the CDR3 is TGTGCCAGCAGTTACTTTCCAGGGGGCGGCTATGGCTACACCTTC.

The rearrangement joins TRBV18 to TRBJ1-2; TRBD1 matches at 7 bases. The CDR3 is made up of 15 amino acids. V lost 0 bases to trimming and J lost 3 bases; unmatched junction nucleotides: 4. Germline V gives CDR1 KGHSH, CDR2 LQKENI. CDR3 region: CASSPPTGQDYGYTF. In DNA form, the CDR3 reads TGTGCCAGCTCACCACCGACAGGGCAGGACTATGGCTACACCTTC.

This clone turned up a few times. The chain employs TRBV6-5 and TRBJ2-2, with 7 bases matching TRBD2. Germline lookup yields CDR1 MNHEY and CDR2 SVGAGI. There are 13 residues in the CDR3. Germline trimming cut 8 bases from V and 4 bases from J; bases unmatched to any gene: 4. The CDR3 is CASSREVTGELFF. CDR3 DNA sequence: TGTGCCAGCTCCCGGGAGGTCACCGGGGAGCTGTTTTTT.

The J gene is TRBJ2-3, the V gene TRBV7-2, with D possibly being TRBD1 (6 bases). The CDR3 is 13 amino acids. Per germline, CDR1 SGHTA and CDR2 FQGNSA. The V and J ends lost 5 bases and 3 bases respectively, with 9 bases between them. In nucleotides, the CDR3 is TGTGCCAGCAGCCAGGGGTGGACAGATACGCAGTATTTT. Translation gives CASSQGWTDTQYF.

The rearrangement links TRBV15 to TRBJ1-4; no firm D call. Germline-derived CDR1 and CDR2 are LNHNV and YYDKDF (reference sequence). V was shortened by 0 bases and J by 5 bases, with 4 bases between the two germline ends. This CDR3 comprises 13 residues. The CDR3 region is CATSRDLNEKLFF. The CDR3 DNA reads TGTGCCACCAGCAGAGATTTAAATGAAAAACTGTTTTTT.

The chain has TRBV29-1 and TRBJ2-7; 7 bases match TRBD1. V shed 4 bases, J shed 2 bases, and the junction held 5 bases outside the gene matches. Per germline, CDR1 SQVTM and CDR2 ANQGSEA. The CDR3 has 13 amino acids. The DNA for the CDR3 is TGCAGCGTTGTTAAGGGGGCCGCCTACGAGCAGTACTTC. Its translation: CSVVKGAAYEQYF.

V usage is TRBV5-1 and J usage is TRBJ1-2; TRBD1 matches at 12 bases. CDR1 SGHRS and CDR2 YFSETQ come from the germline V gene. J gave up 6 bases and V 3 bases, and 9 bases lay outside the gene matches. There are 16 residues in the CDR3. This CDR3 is CASSYRGQGAWDGYTF. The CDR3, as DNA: TGCGCCAGCAGCTATCGGGGACAGGGGGCTTGGGATGGCTACACCTTC.

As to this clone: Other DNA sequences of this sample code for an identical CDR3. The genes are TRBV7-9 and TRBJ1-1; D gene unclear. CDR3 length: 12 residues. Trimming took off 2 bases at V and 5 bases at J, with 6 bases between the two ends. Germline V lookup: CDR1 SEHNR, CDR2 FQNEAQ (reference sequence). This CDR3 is CASSLLETEAFF. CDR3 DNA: TGTGCCAGCAGCTTATTGGAGACTGAAGCTTTCTTT.

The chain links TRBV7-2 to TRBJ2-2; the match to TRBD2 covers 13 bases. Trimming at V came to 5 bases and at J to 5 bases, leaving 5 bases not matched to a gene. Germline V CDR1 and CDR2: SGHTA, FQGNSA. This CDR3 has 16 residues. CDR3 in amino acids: CASSLRTSGGTGELFF. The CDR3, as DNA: TGTGCCAGCAGCCTTCGGACTAGCGGGGGAACCGGGGAGCTGTTTTTT.

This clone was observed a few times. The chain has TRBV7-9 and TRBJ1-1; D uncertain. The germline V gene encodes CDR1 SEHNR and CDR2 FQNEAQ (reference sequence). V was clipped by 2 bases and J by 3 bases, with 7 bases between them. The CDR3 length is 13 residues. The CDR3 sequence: CASSLRQDTEAFF. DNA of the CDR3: TGTGCCAGCAGCTTACGGCAGGACACTGAAGCTTTCTTT.

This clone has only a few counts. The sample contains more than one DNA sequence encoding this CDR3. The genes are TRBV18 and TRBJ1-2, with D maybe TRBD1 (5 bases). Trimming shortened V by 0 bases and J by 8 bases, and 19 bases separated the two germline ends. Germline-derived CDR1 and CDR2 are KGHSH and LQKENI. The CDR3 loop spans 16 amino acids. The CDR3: CASSPPRRATGYGYTF. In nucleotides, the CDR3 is TGTGCCAGCTCACCACCCCGCCGAGCCACAGGTTACGGCTACACCTTC.

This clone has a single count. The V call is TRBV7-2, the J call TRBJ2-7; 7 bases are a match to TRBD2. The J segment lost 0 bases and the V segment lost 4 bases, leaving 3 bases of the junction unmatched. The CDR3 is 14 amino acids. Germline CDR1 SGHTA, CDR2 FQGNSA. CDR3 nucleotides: TGTGCCAGCAGCTCGAGCGGGGCCTCCTACGAGCAGTACTTC. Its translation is CASSSSGASYEQYF.

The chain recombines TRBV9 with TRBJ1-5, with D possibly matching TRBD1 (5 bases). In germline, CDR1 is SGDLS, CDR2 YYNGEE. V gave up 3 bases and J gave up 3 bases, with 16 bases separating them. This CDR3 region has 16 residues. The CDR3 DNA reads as TGTGCCAGCAGCGGGGGCGGGGGGGGACCCAATCAGCCCCAGCATTTT. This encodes CASSGGGGGPNQPQHF.

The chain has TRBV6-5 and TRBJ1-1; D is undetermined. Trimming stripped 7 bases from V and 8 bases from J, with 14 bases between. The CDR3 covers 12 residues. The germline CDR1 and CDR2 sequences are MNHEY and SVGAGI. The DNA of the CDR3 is TGTGCCAGCACCGAGACTGCTGGAGAAGCTTTCTTT. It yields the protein CASTETAGEAFF.

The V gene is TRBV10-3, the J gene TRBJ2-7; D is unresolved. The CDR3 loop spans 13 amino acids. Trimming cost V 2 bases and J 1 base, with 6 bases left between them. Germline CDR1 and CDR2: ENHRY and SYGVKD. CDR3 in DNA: TGTGCCATCAGTGAGCAGGAATCCTACGAGCAGTACTTC. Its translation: CAISEQESYEQYF.

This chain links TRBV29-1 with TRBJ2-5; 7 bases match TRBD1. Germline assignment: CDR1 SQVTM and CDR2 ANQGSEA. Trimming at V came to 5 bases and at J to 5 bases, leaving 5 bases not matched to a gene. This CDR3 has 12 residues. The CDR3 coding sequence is TGCAGCGTTACGACAGGGAAGGAGACCCAGTACTTC. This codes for CSVTTGKETQYF.

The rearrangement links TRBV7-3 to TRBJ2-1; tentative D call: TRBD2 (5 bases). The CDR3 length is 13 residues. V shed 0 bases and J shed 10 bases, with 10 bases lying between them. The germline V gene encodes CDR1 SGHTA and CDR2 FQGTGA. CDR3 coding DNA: TGTGCCAGCAGCTTAACGTTGGGAGACGAGCAGTTCTTC. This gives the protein CASSLTLGDEQFF.

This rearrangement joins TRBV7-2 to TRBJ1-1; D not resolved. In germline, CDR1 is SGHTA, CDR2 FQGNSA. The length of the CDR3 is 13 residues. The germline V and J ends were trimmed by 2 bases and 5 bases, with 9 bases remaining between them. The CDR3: CASSLLFRTEAFF. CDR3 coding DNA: TGTGCCAGCAGCTTACTGTTCCGTACTGAAGCTTTCTTT.